The 21 T cell receptor beta chains below were found in one sample sequenced in a study of liver allograft versus peripheral blood T cells. Study background: Comparisons were made between T cell receptor repertoires found in transplanted livers and those circulating in recipients' peripheral blood.

TCRdb used MiXCR to reprocess the reads, holding one entry per CDR3 protein. The data show around 8,800 distinct CDR3 sequences, around 20% seen once. The receptors come from a human patient who had a liver transplant. Some T cells could come from the graft donor.

V usage is TRBV12-3 or TRBV12-4 and J usage is TRBJ1-1; possible D gene TRBD1, 6 bases. V shed 0 bases and J shed 3 bases, with 8 bases lying between them. This CDR3 has 14 residues. This CDR3 is CASSLAGADTEAFF. CDR3 nucleotide sequence: TGTGCCAGCAGTTTAGCGGGGGCGGACACTGAAGCTTTCTTT.

In its sample, this clonotype is medium-sized (0.01 to 0.1%). The chain recombines TRBV29-1 with TRBJ1-4; 7 bases are shared with TRBD1. CDR3 length equals 13 residues. V dropped 7 bases and J dropped 7; count of bases not matched to a gene: 9. Looked up from germline, CDR1 is SQVTM and CDR2 is ANQGSEA. The CDR3 sequence is CSAGTASPEKLFF. DNA of the CDR3: TGCAGCGCCGGGACAGCATCTCCTGAAAAACTGTTTTTT.

This clonotype was recorded many times. V and J are TRBV27 and TRBJ1-2; D possibly corresponds to TRBD1 (5 bases). Trimming removed 0 bases from V and 2 bases from J, with 16 bases in between. This CDR3 has 17 amino acids. Germline values: CDR1 MNHEY, CDR2 SMNVEV (reference sequence). The CDR3 DNA reads as TGTGCCAGCAGTTTATCGATTGGGGACGAGGGGAACTATGGCTACACCTTC. It translates to CASSLSIGDEGNYGYTF.

This clonotype is medium-sized in the sample. This chain links TRBV6-5 with TRBJ1-1; tentatively, D is TRBD1 (5 bases). The CDR3 length is 12 residues. The germline CDR1 and CDR2 sequences are MNHEY and SVGAGI. Trimming took off 5 bases at V and 6 bases at J, with 10 bases between the two ends. Here the CDR3 DNA reads TGTGCCAGCAGTAAATGGGGGGCTGAAGCTTTCTTT. This encodes CASSKWGAEAFF.

This clonotype has ten or more counts. This sequence joins TRBV9 and TRBJ1-2; 11 nucleotides match TRBD1. The trim removed 4 bases at V and 4 bases at J, leaving 12 bases unmatched. The CDR3 length is 17 residues. Per the germline V gene, CDR1 is SGDLS and CDR2 is YYNGEE. Written as DNA, the CDR3 is TGTGCCAGCAGCTCCCCTTCCGGGACAGGGGGAGGCTATGGCTACACCTTC. Translated: CASSSPSGTGGGYGYTF.

This clonotype was detected only a few times. This rearrangement joins TRBV7-9 to TRBJ2-1, with D perhaps matching TRBD1 or TRBD2 (5 bases each). This CDR3 has 17 residues. V dropped 5 bases and J dropped 6 bases, with 23 bases sitting between them. CDR1 SEHNR and CDR2 FQNEAQ come from the germline V gene (reference sequence). CDR3 sequence reads: CASSLGPAGTIVNEQFF. In nucleotides, the CDR3 is TGTGCCAGCAGCCTAGGGCCCGCAGGGACGATTGTCAATGAGCAGTTCTTC.

In its sample, this clonotype was seen many times. The chain carries TRBV7-2 and TRBJ2-1, with D perhaps TRBD1 (6 bases). The CDR3 covers 11 residues. Germline-derived CDR1 and CDR2 are SGHTA and FQGNSA. V was trimmed by 10 bases and J by 9 bases, leaving 13 bases between them. The CDR3 here is CATSLGAEQFF. Here the CDR3 DNA reads TGTGCCACCAGTTTGGGGGCTGAGCAGTTCTTC.

The rearrangement links TRBV30 to TRBJ1-3, with a weak D call TRBD1 (5 bases). The CDR3 covers 14 residues. Per the germline V gene, CDR1 is GTSNPN and CDR2 is SVGIG (reference sequence). V lost 4 bases and J lost 0, with 10 bases in between. The CDR3 protein is CAWNVGGSGNTIYF. Here the CDR3 DNA reads TGTGCCTGGAATGTTGGGGGCTCTGGAAACACCATATATTTT.

This clonotype appeared a few times. The rearrangement uses TRBV27 and TRBJ2-7; tentative D call: TRBD2 (5 bases). V dropped 2 bases and J dropped 3 bases, with 8 bases sitting between them. CDR1 and CDR2 from the germline V gene are MNHEY and SMNVEV (reference sequence). The CDR3 has 13 residues. The CDR3 sequence is CASSLERFYEQYF. DNA for the CDR3: TGTGCCAGCAGTTTAGAGCGGTTCTACGAGCAGTACTTC.

Judged by abundance, this clonotype is medium-sized. The chain joins TRBV27 to TRBJ1-6; unclear D gene. V was pared by 5 bases and J by 2 bases, with 10 bases between. The CDR3 is made up of 15 amino acids. Germline lookup yields CDR1 MNHEY and CDR2 SMNVEV (reference sequence). CDR3 DNA sequence: TGTGCCAGCAGTCCCTTCCAGCCCTATAATTCACCCCTCCACTTT. This codes for CASSPFQPYNSPLHF.

By proportion, this clonotype is medium-sized. The V call is TRBV6-2 or TRBV6-3, the J call TRBJ1-4; TRBD1 matches at 7 bases. Germline loops: CDR1 MNHEY, CDR2 SVGEGT. This CDR3 contains 14 residues. V lost 2 bases and J lost 8; bases outside the gene matches: 5. This CDR3 reads CASSYVRGAEKLFF. In DNA form, the CDR3 reads TGTGCCAGCAGTTACGTCAGGGGGGCCGAAAAACTGTTTTTT.

The chain joins TRBV12-3 or TRBV12-4 to TRBJ2-5; unclear D gene. CDR3 size: 12 residues. Trimming left V 3 bases short and J 3 bases short, with 5 bases between. The DNA for the CDR3 is TGTGCCAGCAGTTTTCGGGAAGAGACCCAGTACTTC. This encodes CASSFREETQYF.

By frequency in the sample, this clonotype is medium-sized (0.01 to 0.1%). The chain uses TRBV15 and TRBJ1-5; D is possibly TRBD1 (5 bases). This CDR3 has 17 amino acids. Looked up from germline, CDR1 is LNHNV and CDR2 is YYDKDF (reference sequence). Trimming cost V 0 bases and J 0 bases, with 12 bases left between them. In nucleotides, the CDR3 is TGTGCCACCAGCAGAGATCTCGGGGGGAATAGCAATCAGCCCCAGCATTTT. Protein: CATSRDLGGNSNQPQHF.

Details on this clonotype: A much larger clone lies a single base off, so this may be a read error. This chain uses TRBV24-1 with TRBJ1-2, with D unresolved. The CDR3 totals 12 residues. Trimming removed 5 bases at V and 8 bases at J, with 11 bases between. CDR1 and CDR2 from the germline V gene are KGHDR and SFDVKD. This chain's CDR3 is CATSVPDDGYTF. The CDR3 DNA is TGTGCCACCAGTGTCCCAGACGACGGCTACACCTTC.

This clonotype was found many times. The chain links TRBV6-5 to TRBJ1-2; D remains unclear. This CDR3 comprises 15 residues. V was pared by 0 bases and J by 0 bases, with 8 bases between. Germline CDR1 MNHEY, CDR2 SVGAGI. The CDR3 reads CASSYSSGPNYGYTF. The CDR3 nucleotides read TGTGCCAGCAGTTACTCTTCCGGACCTAACTATGGCTACACCTTC.

In the case of this clonotype: This may arise from a read error, as a much more abundant clone is one base away. The chain uses TRBV7-3 and TRBJ1-1, with unresolved D. Germline loops: CDR1 SGHTA, CDR2 FQGTGA. The ends were cut back, 1 base at V and 1 base at J, with 10 bases in the middle. The CDR3 consists of 15 residues. The CDR3 DNA reads TGTGCCAGCAGCTTAATAGGTGCAGGGAACACTGAAGCTTTCTTT. As protein: CASSLIGAGNTEAFF.

This clonotype has more than one count but fewer than ten. The V gene is TRBV6-5, the J gene TRBJ2-6; D uncertain. V lost 5 bases and J lost 4, with 3 bases in between. The germline V gene encodes CDR1 MNHEY and CDR2 SVGAGI. This CDR3 is built from 12 residues. As DNA, the CDR3 is TGTGCCAGCAGTCCGGGGGCCAACGTCCTGACTTTC. Translating gives CASSPGANVLTF.

This chain uses TRBV6-2 or TRBV6-3 with TRBJ2-7; the D gene is possibly TRBD1 (6 bases). Looked up from germline, CDR1 is MNHEY and CDR2 is SVGEGT. V shed 3 bases and J shed 1 base, with 16 bases lying between them. CDR3 size: 16 residues. As DNA, the CDR3 is TGTGCCAGCAGTTATCTCCTACGGGACAAATCCTACGAGCAGTACTTC. Translating it yields CASSYLLRDKSYEQYF.

This clonotype was seen a few times. This rearrangement joins TRBV27 to TRBJ1-4; D is uncertain. The CDR3 runs to 17 residues. Germline CDR1 MNHEY, CDR2 SMNVEV (reference sequence). Trimming took 5 bases from V and 5 from J, leaving 21 bases between them. The CDR3 sequence is CASSPTQLQFLNEKLFF. Written as DNA, the CDR3 is TGTGCCAGCAGTCCCACACAATTACAGTTCTTAAATGAAAAACTGTTTTTT.

The V call is TRBV7-9, the J call TRBJ1-1; D is possibly TRBD1 (6 bases). The V gene lost 0 bases and the J gene lost 3 bases, with 8 bases spanning the gap. The CDR3 is made up of 14 amino acids. CDR1 is SEHNR, CDR2 FQNEAQ, per germline (reference sequence). For the CDR3, the DNA is TGTGCCAGCAGCTTAGCTACAGGGCACACTGAAGCTTTCTTT. Residues: CASSLATGHTEAFF. Full variable domain (remainder filled in from reference TRBV7-9 and TRBJ1-1): DTGVSQNPRHKITKRGQNVTFRCDPISEHNRLYWYRQTLGQGPEFLTYFQNEAQLEKSRLLSDRFSAERPKGSFSTLEIQRTEQGDSAMYLCASSLATGHTEAFFGQGTRLTVV.

This clonotype was seen only once. A much larger clone differs by one base, so this may be a read error. The rearrangement uses TRBV27 and TRBJ2-1; D gene ambiguous. CDR1 and CDR2 from the germline V gene are MNHEY and SMNVEV (reference sequence). Trimming left V 7 bases short and J 5 bases short, with 15 bases between. The CDR3 runs 14 residues. This CDR3 reads CASTTEPYHNEQFF. The CDR3 DNA reads as TGTGCCAGCACCACGGAGCCCTATCACAATGAGCAGTTCTTC.